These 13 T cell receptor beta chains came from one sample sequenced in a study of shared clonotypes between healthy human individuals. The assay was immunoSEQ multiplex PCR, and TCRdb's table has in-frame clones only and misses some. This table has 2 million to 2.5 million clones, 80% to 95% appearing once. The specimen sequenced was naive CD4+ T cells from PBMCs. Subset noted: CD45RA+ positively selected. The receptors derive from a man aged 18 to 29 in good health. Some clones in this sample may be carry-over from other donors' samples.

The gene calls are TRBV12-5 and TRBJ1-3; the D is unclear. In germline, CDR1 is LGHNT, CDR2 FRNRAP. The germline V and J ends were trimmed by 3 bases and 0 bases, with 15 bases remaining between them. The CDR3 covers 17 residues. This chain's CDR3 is CASGFSSGASSGNTIYF. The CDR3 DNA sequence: TGTGCTAGTGGTTTTTCGTCCGGAGCCAGCTCTGGAAACACCATATATTTT.

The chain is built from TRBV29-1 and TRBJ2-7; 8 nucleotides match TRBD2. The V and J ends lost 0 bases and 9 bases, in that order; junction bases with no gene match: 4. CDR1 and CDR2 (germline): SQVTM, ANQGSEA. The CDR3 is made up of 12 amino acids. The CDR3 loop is CSVEEAGRGQYF. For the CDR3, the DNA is TGCAGCGTTGAAGAGGCCGGGAGGGGGCAGTACTTC.

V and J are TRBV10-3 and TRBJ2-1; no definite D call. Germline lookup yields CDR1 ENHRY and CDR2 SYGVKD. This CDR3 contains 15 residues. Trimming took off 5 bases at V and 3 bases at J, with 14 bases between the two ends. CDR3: CAISSGFTYYNEQFF. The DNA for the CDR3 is TGTGCCATCAGTTCTGGCTTTACGTACTACAATGAGCAGTTCTTC.

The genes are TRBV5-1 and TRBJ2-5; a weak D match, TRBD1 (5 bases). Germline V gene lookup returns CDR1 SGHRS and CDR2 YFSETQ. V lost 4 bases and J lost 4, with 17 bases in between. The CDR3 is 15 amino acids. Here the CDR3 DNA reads TGCGCCAGCAGCCTCGGGCAGGGATCGACAGAGACCCAGTACTTC. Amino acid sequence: CASSLGQGSTETQYF.

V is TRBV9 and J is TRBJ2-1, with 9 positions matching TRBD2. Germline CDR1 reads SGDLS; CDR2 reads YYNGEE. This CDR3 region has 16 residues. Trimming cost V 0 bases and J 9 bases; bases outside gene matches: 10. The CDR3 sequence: CASSVVGGAGGVEQFF. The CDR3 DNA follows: TGTGCCAGCAGCGTAGTTGGAGGAGCGGGAGGCGTTGAGCAGTTCTTC. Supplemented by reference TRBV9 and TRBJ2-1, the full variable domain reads DSGVTQTPKHLITATGQRVTLRCSPRSGDLSVYWYQQSLDQGLQFLIQYYNGEERAKGNILERFSAQQFPDLHSELNLSSLELGDSALYFCASSVVGGAGGVEQFFGPGTRLTVL.

CDR3 DNA sequence: TGCAGCGGTGGGGAGGGACTGAACACTGAAGCTTTCTTT. Translated, it gives CSGGEGLNTEAFF. The V gene is TRBV29-1, the J gene TRBJ1-1, with a weak D call TRBD1 (5 bases). The V end lost 7 bases, the J end lost 0 bases, and 12 bases lay between the germline ends. CDR3 length equals 13 residues. Germline V gene lookup returns CDR1 SQVTM and CDR2 ANQGSEA.

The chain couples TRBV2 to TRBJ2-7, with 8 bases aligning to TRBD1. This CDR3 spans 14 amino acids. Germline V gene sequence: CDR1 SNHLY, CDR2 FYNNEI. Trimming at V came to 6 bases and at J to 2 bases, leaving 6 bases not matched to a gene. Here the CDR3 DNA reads TGTGCCAGCAGCCTAGGGACAGGACCCTACGAGCAGTACTTC. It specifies CASSLGTGPYEQYF.

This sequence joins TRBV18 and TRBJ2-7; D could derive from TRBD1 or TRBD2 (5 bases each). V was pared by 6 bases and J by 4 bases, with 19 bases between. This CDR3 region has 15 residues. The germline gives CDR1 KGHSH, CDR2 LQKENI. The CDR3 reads CASSPGQMGSYEQYF. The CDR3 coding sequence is TGTGCCAGCTCCCCGGGGCAAATGGGGTCGTACGAGCAGTACTTC.

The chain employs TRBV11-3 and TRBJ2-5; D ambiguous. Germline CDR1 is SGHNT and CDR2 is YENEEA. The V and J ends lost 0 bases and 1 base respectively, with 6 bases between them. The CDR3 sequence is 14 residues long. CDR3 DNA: TGTGCCAGCAGCTTAGACAGGACCCAAGAGACCCAGTACTTC. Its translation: CASSLDRTQETQYF.

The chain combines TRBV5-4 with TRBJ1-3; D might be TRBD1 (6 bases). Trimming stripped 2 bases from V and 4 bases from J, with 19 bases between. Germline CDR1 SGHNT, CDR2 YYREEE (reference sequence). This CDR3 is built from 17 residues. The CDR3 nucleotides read TGTGCCAGCAGCTTCGGGGGCAGGGTACCCTACGGAAACACCATATATTTT. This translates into CASSFGGRVPYGNTIYF.

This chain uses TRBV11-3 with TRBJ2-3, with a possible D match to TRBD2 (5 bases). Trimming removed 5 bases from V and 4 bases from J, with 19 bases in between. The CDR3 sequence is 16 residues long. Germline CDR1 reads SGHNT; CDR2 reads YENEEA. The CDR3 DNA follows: TGTGCCAGCAGCCTCACGGTCCGGGGTGGGGCAGATACGCAGTATTTT. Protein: CASSLTVRGGADTQYF.

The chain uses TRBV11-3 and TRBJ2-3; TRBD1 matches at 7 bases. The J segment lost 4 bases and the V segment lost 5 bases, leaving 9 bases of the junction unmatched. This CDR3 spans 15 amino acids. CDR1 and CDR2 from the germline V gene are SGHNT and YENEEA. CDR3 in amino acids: CASSPHGTVADTQYF. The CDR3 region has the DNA TGTGCCAGCAGCCCTCATGGGACAGTCGCAGATACGCAGTATTTT.

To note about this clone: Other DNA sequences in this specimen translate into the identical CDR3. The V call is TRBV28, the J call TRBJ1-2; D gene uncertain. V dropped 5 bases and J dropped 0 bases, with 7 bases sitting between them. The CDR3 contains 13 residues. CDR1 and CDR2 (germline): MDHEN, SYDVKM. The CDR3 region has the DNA TGTGCCAGCAGTCCGGGGACTAACTATGGCTACACCTTC. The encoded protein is CASSPGTNYGYTF.